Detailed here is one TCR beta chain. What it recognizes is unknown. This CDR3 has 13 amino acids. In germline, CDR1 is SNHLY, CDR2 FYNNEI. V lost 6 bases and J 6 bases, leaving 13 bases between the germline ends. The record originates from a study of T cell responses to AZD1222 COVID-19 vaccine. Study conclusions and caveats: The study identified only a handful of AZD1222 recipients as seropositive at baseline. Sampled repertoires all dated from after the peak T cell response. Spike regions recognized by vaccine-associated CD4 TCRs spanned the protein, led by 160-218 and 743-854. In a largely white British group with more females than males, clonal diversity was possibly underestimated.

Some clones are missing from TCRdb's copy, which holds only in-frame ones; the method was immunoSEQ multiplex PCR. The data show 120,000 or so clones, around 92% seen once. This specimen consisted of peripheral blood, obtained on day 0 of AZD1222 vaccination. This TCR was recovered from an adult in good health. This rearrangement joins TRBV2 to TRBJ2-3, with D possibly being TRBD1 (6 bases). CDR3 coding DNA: TGTGCCAGCAGGCTACAGGGTAGGGATACGCAGTATTTT. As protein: CASRLQGRDTQYF.